This TCR beta chain derives from a study of T cells in women clearing cervical HPV infection. Across the whole study: Case blood drawn at lesion detection; control blood after infection cleared. For cases, blood was sampled a median approximately 150 days after lesion detection, interquartile range roughly 80 to 220 days. Study-level points and caveats: Controls had more TRBV6-7 (0.16%) than cases (approximately 0.11%).

This table comes from immunoSEQ multiplex PCR, and its TCRdb copy is limited to in-frame clones, with some not included. The clone table shows tens of thousands of clones, with the ten largest holding 35% to 45%. All participants had a single incident cervical HPV16 infection, and prevalent HPV16 infections were excluded. Per the germline V gene, CDR1 is KGHSH and CDR2 is LQKENI. Trimming cost V 3 bases and J 8 bases; bases outside gene matches: 2. This CDR3 contains 14 residues. Note on this clone: Its antigen is unknown. The DNA ends 3 residues before the CDR3 does, and the rest of the CDR3 is filled in from the germline J gene.

This chain links TRBV18 with TRBJ1-6, with 9 bases matching TRBD1. The sample was blood buffy coat. This receptor was taken from a woman between 18 and 70 years old with a cervical HPV16 infection that either progressed to CIN3+ or cleared (not recorded which). The CDR3 spells CASSPRQGDSPLHF. The DNA read from the CDR3 is TGTGCCAGCTCACCGAGACAGGGGGATTCACCC.